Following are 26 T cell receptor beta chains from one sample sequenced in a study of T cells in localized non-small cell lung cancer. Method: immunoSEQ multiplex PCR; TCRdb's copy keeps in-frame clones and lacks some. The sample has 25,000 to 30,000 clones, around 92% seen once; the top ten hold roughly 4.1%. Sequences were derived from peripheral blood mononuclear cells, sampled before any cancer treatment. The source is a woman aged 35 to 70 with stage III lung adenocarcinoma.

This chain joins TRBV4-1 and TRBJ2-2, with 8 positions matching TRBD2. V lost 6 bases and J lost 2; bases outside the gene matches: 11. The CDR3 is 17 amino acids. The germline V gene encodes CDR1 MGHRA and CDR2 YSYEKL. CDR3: CASSPLGTSGNTGELFF. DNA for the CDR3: TGCGCCAGCAGTCCCTTGGGCACTAGCGGTAACACCGGGGAGCTGTTTTTT.

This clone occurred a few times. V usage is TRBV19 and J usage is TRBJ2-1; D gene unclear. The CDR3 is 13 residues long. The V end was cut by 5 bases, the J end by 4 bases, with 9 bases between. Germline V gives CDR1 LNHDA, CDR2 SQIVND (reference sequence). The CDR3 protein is CASSSQNYNEQFF. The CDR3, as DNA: TGTGCCAGTAGTTCCCAGAATTACAATGAGCAGTTCTTC.

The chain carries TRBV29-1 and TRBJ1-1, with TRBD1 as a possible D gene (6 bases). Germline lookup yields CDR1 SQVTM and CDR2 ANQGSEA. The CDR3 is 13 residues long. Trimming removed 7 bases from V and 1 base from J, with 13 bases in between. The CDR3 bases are TGCAGCGCCCAGGGGCAGACGAACACTGAAGCTTTCTTT. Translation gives CSAQGQTNTEAFF.

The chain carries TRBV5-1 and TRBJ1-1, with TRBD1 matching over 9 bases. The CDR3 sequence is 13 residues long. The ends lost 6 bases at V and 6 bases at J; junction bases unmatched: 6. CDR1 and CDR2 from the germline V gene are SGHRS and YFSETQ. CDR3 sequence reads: CASTSGTGPEAFF. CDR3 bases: TGCGCCAGCACTAGTGGGACAGGGCCTGAAGCTTTCTTT.

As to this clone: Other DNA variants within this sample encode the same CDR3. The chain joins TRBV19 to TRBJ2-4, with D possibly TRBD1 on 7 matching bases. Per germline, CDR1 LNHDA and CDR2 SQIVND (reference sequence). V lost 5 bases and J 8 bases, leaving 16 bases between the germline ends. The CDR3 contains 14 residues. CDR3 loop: CASSEAGGPDIQYF. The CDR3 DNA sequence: TGTGCCAGTAGTGAAGCAGGGGGGCCGGACATTCAGTACTTC.

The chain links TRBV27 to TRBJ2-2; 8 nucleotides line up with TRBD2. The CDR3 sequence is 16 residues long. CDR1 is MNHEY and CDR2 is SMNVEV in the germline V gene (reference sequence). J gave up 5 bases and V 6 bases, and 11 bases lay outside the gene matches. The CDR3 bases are TGTGCCAGCAGCCCGGTGGGACTAGGTGGTACCGGGGAGCTGTTTTTT. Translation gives CASSPVGLGGTGELFF.

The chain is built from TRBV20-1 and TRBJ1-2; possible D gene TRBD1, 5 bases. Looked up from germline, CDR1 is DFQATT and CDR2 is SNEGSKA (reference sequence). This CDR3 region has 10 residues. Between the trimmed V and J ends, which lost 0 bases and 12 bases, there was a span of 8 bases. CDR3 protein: CSARDGGNTF. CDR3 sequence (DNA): TGCAGTGCTAGAGATGGGGGGAACACCTTC.

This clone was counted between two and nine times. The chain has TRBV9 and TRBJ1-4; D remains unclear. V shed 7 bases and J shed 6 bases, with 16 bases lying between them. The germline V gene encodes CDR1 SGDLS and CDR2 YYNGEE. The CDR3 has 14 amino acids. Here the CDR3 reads CASGPGPGHEKLFF. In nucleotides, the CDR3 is TGTGCCAGCGGCCCTGGTCCTGGCCATGAAAAACTGTTTTTT.

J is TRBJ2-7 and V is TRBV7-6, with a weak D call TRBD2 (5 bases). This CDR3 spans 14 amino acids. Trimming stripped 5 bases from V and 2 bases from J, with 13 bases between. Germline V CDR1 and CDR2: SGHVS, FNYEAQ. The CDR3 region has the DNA TGTGCCAGCAGCCCCCCGGGAAAGCCCTACGAGCAGTACTTC. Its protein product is CASSPPGKPYEQYF.

The CDR3: CASSFLGTPYNEQFF. The CDR3 DNA reads as TGCGCCAGCAGCTTCCTCGGGACGCCTTACAATGAGCAGTTCTTC. The V and J genes are TRBV5-1 and TRBJ2-1; D assignment may be TRBD1 or TRBD2 (5 bases each). V was clipped by 2 bases and J by 4 bases, with 13 bases between them. This CDR3 is 15 amino acids long. The germline V gene encodes CDR1 SGHRS and CDR2 YFSETQ. The entire variable domain, with the rest obtained from reference TRBV5-1 and TRBJ2-1, is as follows: KAGVTQTPRYLIKTRGQQVTLSCSPISGHRSVSWYQQTPGQGLQFLFEYFSETQRNKGNFPGRFSGRQFSNSRSEMNVSTLELGDSALYLCASSFLGTPYNEQFFGPGTRLTVL.

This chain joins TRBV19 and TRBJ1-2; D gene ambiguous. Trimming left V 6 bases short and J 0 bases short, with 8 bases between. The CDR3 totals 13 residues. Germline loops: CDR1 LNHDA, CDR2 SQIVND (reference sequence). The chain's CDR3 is CASSAGTNYGYTF. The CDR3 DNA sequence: TGTGCCAGTAGCGCGGGAACTAACTATGGCTACACCTTC. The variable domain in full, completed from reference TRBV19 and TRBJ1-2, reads DGGITQSPKYLFRKEGQNVTLSCEQNLNHDAMYWYRQDPGQGLRLIYYSQIVNDFQKGDIAEGYSVSREKKESFPLTVTSAQKNPTAFYLCASSAGTNYGYTFGSGTRLTVV.

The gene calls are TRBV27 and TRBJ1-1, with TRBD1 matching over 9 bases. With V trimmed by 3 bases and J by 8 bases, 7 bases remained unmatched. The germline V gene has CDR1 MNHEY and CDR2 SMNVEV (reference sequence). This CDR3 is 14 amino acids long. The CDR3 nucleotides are TGTGCCAGCAGTTTGGGACAGGGTTACATCGAAGCTTTCTTT. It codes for CASSLGQGYIEAFF.

The CDR3 sequence: CASSLGFKRAGELFF. The CDR3 coding sequence is TGTGCCAGCAGCTTGGGCTTTAAAAGGGCCGGGGAGCTGTTTTTT. This chain connects TRBV5-6 to TRBJ2-2, with unresolved D. The CDR3 totals 15 residues. Germline CDR1 and CDR2: SGHDT and YYEEEE. Trimming shortened V by 0 bases and J by 6 bases, and 12 bases separated the two germline ends.

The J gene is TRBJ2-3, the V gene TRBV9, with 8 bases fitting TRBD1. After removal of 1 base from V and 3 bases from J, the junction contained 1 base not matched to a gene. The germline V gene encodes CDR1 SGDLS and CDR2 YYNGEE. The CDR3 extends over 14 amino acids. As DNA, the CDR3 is TGTGCCAGCAGCGTACAGGGGGCTACAGATACGCAGTATTTT. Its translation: CASSVQGATDTQYF.

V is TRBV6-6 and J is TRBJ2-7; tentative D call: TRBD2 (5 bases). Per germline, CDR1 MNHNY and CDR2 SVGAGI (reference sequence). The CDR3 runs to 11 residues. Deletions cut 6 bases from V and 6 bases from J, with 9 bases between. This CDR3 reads CASSPEGEQYF. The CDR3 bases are TGTGCCAGCAGCCCCGAGGGCGAGCAGTACTTC.

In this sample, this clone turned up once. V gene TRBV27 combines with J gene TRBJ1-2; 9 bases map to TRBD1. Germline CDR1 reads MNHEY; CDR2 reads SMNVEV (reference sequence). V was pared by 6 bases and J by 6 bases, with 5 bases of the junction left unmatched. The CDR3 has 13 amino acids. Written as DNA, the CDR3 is TGTGCCAGCAGATACACAGGGGGCGATGGCTACACCTTC. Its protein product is CASRYTGGDGYTF.

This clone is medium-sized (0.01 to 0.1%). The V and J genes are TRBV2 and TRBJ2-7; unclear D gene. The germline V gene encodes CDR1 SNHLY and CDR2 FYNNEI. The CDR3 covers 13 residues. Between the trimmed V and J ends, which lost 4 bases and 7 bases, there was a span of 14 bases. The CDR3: CASSGADLGEQYF. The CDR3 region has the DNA TGTGCCAGCAGTGGGGCTGATTTAGGTGAGCAGTACTTC.

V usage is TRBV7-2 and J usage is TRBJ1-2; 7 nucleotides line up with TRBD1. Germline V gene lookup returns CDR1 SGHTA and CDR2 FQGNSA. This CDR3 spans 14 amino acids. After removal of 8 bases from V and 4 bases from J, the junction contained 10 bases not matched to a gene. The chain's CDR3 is CASHPIGTVYGYTF. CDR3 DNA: TGTGCCAGCCATCCCATCGGGACAGTCTATGGCTACACCTTC. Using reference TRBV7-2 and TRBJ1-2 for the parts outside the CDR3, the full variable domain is GAGVSQSPSNKVTEKGKDVELRCDPISGHTALYWYRQSLGQGLEFLIYFQGNSAPDKSGLPSDRFSAERTGGSVSTLTIQRTQQEDSAVYLCASHPIGTVYGYTFGSGTRLTVV.

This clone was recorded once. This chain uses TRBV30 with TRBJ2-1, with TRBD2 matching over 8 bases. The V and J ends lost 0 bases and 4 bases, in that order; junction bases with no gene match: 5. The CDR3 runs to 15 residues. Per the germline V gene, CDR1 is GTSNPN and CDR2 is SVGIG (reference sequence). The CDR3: CAWSVQAGAYNEQFF. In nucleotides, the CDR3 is TGTGCCTGGAGTGTACAAGCGGGGGCATACAATGAGCAGTTCTTC.

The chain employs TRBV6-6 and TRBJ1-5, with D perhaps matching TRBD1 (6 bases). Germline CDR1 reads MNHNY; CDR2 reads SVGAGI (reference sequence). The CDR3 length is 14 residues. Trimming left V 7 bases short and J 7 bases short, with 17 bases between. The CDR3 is CASNRRQAGQPQHF. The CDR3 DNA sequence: TGTGCCAGCAATCGACGACAGGCTGGACAGCCCCAGCATTTT.

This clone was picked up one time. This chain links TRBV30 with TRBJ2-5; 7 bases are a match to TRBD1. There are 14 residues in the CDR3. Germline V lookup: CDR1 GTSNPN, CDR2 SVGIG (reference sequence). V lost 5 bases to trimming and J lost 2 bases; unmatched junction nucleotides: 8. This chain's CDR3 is CAWRTWTGQETQYF. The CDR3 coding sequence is TGTGCCTGGCGGACCTGGACAGGACAAGAGACCCAGTACTTC.

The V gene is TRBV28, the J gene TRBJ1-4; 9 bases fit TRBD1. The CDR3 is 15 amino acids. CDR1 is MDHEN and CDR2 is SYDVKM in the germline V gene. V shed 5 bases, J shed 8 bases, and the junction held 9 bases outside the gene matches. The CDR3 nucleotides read TGTGCCAGCAGTCTTGGGGGACAGGGAAGGGAAAAACTGTTTTTT. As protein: CASSLGGQGREKLFF.

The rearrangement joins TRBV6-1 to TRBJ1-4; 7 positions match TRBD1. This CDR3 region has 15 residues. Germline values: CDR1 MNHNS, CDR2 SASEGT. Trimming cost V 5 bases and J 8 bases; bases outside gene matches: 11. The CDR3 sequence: CASSPRGTAGEKLFF. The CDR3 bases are TGTGCCAGCAGTCCGCGGGGGACAGCTGGGGAAAAACTGTTTTTT.

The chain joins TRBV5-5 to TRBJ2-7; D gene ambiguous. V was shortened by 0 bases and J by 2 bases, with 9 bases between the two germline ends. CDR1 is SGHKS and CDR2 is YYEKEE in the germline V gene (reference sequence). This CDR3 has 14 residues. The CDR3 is CASSLEAIPYEQYF. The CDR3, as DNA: TGTGCCAGCAGCTTGGAAGCGATCCCCTACGAGCAGTACTTC.

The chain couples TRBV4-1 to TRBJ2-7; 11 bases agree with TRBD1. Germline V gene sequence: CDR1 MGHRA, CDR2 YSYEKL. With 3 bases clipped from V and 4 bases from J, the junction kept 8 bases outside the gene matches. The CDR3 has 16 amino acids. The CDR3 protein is CASSHIWTGGLYEQYF. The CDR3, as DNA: TGCGCCAGCAGCCATATCTGGACAGGGGGCTTATACGAGCAGTACTTC.

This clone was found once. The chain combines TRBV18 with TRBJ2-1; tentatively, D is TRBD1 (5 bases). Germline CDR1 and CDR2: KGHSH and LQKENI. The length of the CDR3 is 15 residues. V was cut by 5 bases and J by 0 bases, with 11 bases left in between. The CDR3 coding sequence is TGTGCCAGCTCATCGGACATCACCTCCTACAATGAGCAGTTCTTC. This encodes CASSSDITSYNEQFF.